This T cell receptor beta chain was sequenced during a study of OX40 agonist ivuxolimab in advanced cancers. Study-wide results and caveats: Blood T cells, both CD4+ and CD8+, expanded clonally by week 6 at 0.1 to 3.0 mg/kg.

This table comes from immunoSEQ multiplex PCR, and its TCRdb copy is limited to in-frame clones, with some not included. The table includes about 37,000 clones, roughly nine tenths detected once. With 1 base removed from V and 0 bases from J, the gap between germline ends came to 4 bases. Germline CDR1 is MNHNS and CDR2 is SASEGT. There are 15 residues in the CDR3. Details on this clone: Its specificity is not known. A read error likely explains this, since a far larger clone differs by one base.

The specimen comprised CD4+ or CD8+ T cells sorted from blood, sampled in a trial of the OX40 agonist ivuxolimab. The source of this sequence is an adult with an advanced solid tumor such as melanoma, head and neck, liver or kidney cancer. The rearrangement uses TRBV6-1 and TRBJ2-6; no definite D call. The CDR3 reads CASSEDNSGANVLTF. CDR3 bases: TGTGCCAGCAGTGAAGACAACTCTGGGGCCAACGTCCTGACTTTC.